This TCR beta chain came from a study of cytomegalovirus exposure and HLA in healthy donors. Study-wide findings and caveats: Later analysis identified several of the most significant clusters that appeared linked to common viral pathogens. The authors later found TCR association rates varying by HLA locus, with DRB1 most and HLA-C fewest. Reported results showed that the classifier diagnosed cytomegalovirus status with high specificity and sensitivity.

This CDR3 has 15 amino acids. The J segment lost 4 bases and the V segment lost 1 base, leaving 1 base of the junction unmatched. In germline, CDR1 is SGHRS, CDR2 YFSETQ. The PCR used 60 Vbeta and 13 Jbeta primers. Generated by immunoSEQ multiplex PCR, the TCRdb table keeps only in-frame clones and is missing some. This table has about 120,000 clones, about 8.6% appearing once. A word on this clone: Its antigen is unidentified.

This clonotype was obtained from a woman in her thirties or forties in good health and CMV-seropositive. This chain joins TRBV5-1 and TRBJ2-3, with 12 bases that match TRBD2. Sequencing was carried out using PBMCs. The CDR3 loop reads CASSLTSGGPDTQYF. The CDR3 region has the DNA TGCGCCAGCAGCTTGACTAGCGGGGGGCCAGATACGCAGTATTTT.